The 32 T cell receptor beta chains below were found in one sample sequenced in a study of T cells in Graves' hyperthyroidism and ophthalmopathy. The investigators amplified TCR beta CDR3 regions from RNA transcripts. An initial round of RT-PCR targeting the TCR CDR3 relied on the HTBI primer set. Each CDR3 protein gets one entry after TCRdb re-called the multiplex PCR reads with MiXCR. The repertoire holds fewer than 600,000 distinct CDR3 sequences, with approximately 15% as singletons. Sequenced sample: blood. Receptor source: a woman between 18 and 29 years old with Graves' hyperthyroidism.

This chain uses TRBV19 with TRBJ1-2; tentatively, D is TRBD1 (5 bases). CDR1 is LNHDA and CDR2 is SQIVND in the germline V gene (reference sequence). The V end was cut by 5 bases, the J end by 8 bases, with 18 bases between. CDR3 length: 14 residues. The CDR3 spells CASSPIPGGDGYTF. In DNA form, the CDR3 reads TGTGCCAGTAGTCCTATTCCTGGGGGGGACGGCTACACCTTC. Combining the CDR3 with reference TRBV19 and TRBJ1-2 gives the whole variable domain DGGITQSPKYLFRKEGQNVTLSCEQNLNHDAMYWYRQDPGQGLRLIYYSQIVNDFQKGDIAEGYSVSREKKESFPLTVTSAQKNPTAFYLCASSPIPGGDGYTFGSGTRLTVV.

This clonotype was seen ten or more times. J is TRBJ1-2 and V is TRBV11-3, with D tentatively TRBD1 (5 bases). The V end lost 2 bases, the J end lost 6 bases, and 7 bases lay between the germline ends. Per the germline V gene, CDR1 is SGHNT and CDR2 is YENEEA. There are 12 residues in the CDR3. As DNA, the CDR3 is TGTGCCAGCAGCTTAAGAGGGGATGGCTACACCTTC. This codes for CASSLRGDGYTF. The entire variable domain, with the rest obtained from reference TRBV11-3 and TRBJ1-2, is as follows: EAGVVQSPRYKIIEKKQPVAFWCNPISGHNTLYWYLQNLGQGPELLIRYENEEAVDDSQLPKDRFSAERLKGVDSTLKIQPAELGDSAVYLCASSLRGDGYTFGSGTRLTVV.

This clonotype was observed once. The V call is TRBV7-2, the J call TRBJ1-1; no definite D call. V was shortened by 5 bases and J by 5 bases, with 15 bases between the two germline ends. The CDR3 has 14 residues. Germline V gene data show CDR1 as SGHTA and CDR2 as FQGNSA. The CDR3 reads CASSPGARDTEAFF. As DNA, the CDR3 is TGTGCCAGCAGCCCGGGAGCCCGGGATACTGAAGCTTTCTTT.

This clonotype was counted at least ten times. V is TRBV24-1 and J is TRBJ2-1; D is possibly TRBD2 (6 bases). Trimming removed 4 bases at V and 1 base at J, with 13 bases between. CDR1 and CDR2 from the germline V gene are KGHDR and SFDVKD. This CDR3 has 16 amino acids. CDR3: CATSDHRLGSYNEQFF. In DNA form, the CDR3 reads TGTGCCACCAGTGACCACCGACTAGGTTCCTACAATGAGCAGTTCTTC.

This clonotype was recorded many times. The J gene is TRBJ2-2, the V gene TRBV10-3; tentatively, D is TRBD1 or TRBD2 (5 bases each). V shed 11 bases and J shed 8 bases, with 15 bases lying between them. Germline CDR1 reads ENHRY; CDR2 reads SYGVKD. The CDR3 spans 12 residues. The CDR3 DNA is TGTGCCGGGGGTCCGGAGTCGGGGGAGCTGTTTTTT. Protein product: CAGGPESGELFF.

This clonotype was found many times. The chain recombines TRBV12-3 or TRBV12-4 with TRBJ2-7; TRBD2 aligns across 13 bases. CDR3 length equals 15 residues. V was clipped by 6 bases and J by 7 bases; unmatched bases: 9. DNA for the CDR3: TGTGCCAGCAGCCCCGGACTAGCGGGAGTGAGAGAGCAGTACTTC. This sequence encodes CASSPGLAGVREQYF.

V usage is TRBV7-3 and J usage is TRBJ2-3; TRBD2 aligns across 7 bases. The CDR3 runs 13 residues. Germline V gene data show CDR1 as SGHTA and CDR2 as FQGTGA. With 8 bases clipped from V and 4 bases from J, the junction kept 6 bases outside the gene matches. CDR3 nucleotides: TGTGCCAGCGCGGGAGTGGGGCCAGATACGCAGTATTTT. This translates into CASAGVGPDTQYF.

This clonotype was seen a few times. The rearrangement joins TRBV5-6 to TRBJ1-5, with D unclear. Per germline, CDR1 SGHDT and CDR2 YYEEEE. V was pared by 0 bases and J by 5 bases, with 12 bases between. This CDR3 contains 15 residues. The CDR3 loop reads CASSLVDAGDQPQHF. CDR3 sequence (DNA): TGTGCCAGCAGCTTGGTAGATGCCGGGGATCAGCCCCAGCATTTT.

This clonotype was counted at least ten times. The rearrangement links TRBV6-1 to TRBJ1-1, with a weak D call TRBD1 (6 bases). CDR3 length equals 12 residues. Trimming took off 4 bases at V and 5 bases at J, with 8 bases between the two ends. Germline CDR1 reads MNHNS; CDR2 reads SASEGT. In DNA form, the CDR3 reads TGTGCCAGCAGTGCAGGGGTTACTGAAGCTTTCTTT. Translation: CASSAGVTEAFF.

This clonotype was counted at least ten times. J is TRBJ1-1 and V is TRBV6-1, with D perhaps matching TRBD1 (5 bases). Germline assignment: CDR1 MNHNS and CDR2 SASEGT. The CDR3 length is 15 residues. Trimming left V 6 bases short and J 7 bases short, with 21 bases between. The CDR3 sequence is CASSPGGGVQGEAFF. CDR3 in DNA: TGTGCCAGCAGCCCCGGGGGGGGAGTACAAGGTGAAGCTTTCTTT.

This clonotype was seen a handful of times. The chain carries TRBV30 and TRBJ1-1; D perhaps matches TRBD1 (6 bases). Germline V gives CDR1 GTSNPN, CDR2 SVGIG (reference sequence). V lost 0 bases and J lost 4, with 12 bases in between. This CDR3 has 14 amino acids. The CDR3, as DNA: TGTGCCTGGAGTGTCCGGGGGCGGTTCACTGAAGCTTTCTTT. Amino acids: CAWSVRGRFTEAFF.

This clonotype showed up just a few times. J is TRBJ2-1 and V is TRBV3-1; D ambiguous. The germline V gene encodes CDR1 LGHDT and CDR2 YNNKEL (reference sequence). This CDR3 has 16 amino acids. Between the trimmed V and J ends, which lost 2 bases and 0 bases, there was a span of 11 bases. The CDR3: CASSQSATRSYNEQFF. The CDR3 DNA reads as TGTGCCAGCAGCCAATCAGCGACCCGCTCCTACAATGAGCAGTTCTTC.

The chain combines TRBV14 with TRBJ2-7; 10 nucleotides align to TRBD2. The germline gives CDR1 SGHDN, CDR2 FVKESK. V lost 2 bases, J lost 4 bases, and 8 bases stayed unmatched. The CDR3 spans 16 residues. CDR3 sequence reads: CASSQWSGRAPYEQYV. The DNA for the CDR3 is TGTGCCAGCAGCCAATGGAGCGGGAGGGCCCCTTACGAGCAGTACGTC.

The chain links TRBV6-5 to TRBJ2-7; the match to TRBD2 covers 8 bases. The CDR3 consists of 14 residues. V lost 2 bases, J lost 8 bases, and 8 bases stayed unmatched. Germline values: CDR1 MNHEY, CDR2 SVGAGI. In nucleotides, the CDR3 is TGTGCCAGCAGTTACGTAGCGGGACAATATCAGCAGTACTTC. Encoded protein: CASSYVAGQYQQYF.

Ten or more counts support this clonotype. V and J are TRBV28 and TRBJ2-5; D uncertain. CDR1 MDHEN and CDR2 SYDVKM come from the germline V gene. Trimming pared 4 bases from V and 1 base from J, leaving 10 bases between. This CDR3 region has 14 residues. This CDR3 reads CASSSVRIQETQYF. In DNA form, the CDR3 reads TGTGCCAGCAGTTCGGTCAGGATCCAAGAGACCCAGTACTTC.

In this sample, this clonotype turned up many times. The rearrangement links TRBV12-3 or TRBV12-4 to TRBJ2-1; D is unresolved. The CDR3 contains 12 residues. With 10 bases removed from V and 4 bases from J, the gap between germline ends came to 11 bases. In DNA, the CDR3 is TGTGCCACCAAGACGGAATACAATGAGCAGTTCTTC. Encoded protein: CATKTEYNEQFF.

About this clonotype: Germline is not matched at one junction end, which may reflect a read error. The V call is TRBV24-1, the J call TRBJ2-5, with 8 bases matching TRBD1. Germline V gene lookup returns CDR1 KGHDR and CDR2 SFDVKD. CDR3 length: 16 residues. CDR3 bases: TGTTCCACCAGTGACTCCGGGACAGGTCCTCAAGAGACCCAGTACTTC. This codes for CSTSDSGTGPQETQYF.

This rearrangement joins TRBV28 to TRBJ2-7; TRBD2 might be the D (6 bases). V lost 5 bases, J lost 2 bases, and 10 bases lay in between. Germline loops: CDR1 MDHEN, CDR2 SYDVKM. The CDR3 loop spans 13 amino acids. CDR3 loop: CASSTGVPYEQYV. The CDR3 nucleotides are TGTGCCAGCAGTACGGGAGTCCCCTACGAGCAGTACGTC.

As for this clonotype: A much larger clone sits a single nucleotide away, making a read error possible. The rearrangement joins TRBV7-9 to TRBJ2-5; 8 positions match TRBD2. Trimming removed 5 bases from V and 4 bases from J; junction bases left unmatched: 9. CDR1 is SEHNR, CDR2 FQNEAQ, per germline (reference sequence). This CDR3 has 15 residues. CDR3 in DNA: TGTGCCAGCAGCCGTAGCGGGATGGCGGGAGAGACCCAGTACTTC. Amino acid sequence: CASSRSGMAGETQYF. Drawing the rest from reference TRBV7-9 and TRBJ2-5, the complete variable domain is DTGVSQNPRHKITKRGQNVTFRCDPISEHNRLYWYRQTLGQGPEFLTYFQNEAQLEKSRLLSDRFSAERPKGSFSTLEIQRTEQGDSAMYLCASSRSGMAGETQYFGPGTRLLVL.

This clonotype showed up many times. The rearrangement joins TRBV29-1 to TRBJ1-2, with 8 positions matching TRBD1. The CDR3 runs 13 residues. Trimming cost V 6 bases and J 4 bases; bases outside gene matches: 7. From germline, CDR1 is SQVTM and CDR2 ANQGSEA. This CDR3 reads CSVVVTGAYGYTF. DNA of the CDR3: TGCAGCGTCGTAGTGACAGGGGCCTATGGCTACACCTTC.

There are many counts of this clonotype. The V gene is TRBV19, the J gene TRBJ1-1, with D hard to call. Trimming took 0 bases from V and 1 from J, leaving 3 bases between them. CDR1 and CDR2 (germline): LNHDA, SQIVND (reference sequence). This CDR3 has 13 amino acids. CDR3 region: CASSIERNTEAFF. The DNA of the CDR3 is TGTGCCAGTAGTATAGAACGGAACACTGAAGCTTTCTTT.

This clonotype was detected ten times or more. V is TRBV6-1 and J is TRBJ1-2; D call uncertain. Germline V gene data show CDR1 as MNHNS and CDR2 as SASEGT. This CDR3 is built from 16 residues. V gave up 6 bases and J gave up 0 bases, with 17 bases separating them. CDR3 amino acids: CASRKPPVPPNYGYTF. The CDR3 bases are TGTGCCAGCAGAAAGCCCCCAGTGCCTCCTAACTATGGCTACACCTTC.

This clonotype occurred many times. The CDR3 spells CASSLVRNSPLHF. The CDR3 DNA sequence: TGTGCCAGCAGTTTAGTTCGTAATTCACCCCTCCACTTT. The genes are TRBV12-3 or TRBV12-4 and TRBJ1-6; no definite D call. This CDR3 is built from 13 residues. V was clipped by 1 base and J by 6 bases, with 4 bases between them.

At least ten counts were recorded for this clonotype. The CDR3 DNA follows: TGTGCCAGCTCACCCAAGGGCGCCGAGATGTCTGGCTACACCTTC. Translated, it gives CASSPKGAEMSGYTF. This chain joins TRBV18 and TRBJ1-2; D call uncertain. Germline CDR1 KGHSH, CDR2 LQKENI. The CDR3 extends over 15 amino acids. The ends were cut back, 3 bases at V and 7 bases at J, with 18 bases in the middle. The whole variable domain, filled in from reference TRBV18 and TRBJ1-2, reads NAGVMQNPRHLVRRRGQEARLRCSPMKGHSHVYWYRQLPEEGLKFMVYLQKENIIDESGMPKERFSAEFPKEGPSILRIQQVVRGDSAAYFCASSPKGAEMSGYTFGSGTRLTVV.

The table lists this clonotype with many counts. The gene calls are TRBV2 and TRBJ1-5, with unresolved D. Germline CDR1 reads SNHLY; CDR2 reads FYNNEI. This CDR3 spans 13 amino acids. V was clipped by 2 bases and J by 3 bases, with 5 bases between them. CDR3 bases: TGTGCCAGCAGTGAAAGAACCAATCAGCCCCAGCATTTT. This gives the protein CASSERTNQPQHF.

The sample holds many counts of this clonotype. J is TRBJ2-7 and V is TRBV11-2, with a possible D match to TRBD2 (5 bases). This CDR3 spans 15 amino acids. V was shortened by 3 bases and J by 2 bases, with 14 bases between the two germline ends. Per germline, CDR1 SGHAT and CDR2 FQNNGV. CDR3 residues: CASSFGIRVPYEQYV. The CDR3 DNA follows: TGTGCCAGCAGCTTCGGGATCCGGGTCCCCTACGAGCAGTACGTC.

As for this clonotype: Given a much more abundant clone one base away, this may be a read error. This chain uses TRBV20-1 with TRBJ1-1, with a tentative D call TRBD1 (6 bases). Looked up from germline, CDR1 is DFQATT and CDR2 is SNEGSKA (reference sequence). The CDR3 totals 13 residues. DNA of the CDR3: TGCAGTGCTAGACGACAGGTTAACACTGAAGCTTCCTTT. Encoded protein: CSARRQVNTEASF.

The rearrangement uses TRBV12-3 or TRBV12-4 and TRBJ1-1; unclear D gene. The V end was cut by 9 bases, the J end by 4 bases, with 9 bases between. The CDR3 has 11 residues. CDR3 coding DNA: TGTGCCAGTAGTCGGTTCACTGAAGCTTTCTTT. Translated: CASSRFTEAFF.

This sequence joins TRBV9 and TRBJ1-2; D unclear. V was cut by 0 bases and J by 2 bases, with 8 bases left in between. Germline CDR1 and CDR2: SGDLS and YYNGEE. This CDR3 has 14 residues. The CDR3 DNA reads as TGTGCCAGCAGCGTAGGTTGGGCCAACTATGGCTACACCTTC. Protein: CASSVGWANYGYTF.

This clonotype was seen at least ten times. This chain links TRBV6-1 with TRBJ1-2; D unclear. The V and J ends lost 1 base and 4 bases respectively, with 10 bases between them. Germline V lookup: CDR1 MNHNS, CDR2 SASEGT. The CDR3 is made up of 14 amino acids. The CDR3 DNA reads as TGTGCCAGCAGTGAAGTGTTGGCAACCTATGGCTACACCTTC. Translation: CASSEVLATYGYTF.

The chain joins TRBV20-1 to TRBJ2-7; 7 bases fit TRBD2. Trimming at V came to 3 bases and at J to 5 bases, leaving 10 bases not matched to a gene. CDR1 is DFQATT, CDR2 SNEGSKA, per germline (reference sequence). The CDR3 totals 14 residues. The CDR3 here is CSASRHGGSNEQYF. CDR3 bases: TGCAGTGCTAGCCGTCATGGCGGGAGCAACGAGCAGTACTTC.

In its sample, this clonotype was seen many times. The CDR3: CASSDSGRPSEQYF. In DNA, the CDR3 is TGTGCCAGCAGTGACAGCGGGAGGCCCTCCGAGCAGTACTTC. This chain uses TRBV6-1 with TRBJ2-7; 9 nucleotides align to TRBD2. Germline CDR1 and CDR2: MNHNS and SASEGT. This CDR3 comprises 14 residues. Trimming cost V 3 bases and J 6 bases; bases outside gene matches: 6.